The 3 T cell receptor beta chains below all came from one sample that was sequenced in a study of blood T cells in healthy people across ages. Primers used in a second PCR of about 7 to 12 cycles were a sample-barcoded 5' primer and a J-beta primer mix. TCRdb processed the 5' RACE reads anew with MiXCR; each CDR3 protein has one entry. Of about 750,000 distinct CDR3 sequences in the sample, 53% were seen once. The material sequenced was blood. These receptors came from a man older than 75 in good health.

This clonotype was seen more than once but under ten times. The genes are TRBV29-1 and TRBJ2-1, with 7 bases lining up with TRBD2. Germline values: CDR1 SQVTM, CDR2 ANQGSEA. The CDR3 sequence is 13 residues long. V shed 6 bases and J 8 bases; nucleotides not matched to a gene: 10. CDR3 sequence reads: CSVAGLWLDEQFF. CDR3 sequence (DNA): TGCAGCGTAGCGGGACTTTGGTTGGATGAGCAGTTCTTC.

V usage is TRBV24-1 and J usage is TRBJ2-5, with D possibly matching TRBD1 (6 bases). The CDR3 contains 15 residues. V was cut by 3 bases and J by 11 bases, with 21 bases left in between. The germline CDR1 and CDR2 sequences are KGHDR and SFDVKD. CDR3 sequence reads: CATSDPGHKNNEQYF. CDR3 DNA: TGTGCCACCAGTGATCCGGGACACAAAAACAATGAGCAGTACTTC.

The chain has TRBV5-1 and TRBJ1-2; 10 bases align to TRBD1. This CDR3 has 16 amino acids. V gave up 4 bases and J gave up 4 bases; unmatched junction bases: 10. The germline CDR1 and CDR2 sequences are SGHRS and YFSETQ. DNA for the CDR3: TGCGCCAGCAGCCCTCGCTCGGGACAGGGGACCTATGGCTACACCTTC. As protein: CASSPRSGQGTYGYTF. The full variable domain, rest sourced from reference TRBV5-1 and TRBJ1-2, is KAGVTQTPRYLIKTRGQQVTLSCSPISGHRSVSWYQQTPGQGLQFLFEYFSETQRNKGNFPGRFSGRQFSNSRSEMNVSTLELGDSALYLCASSPRSGQGTYGYTFGSGTRLTVV.